Listed here are 27 T cell receptor beta chains from one sample, sequenced in a study of blood T cells in healthy people across ages. A second PCR, run for about 6 to 12 cycles, used a sample-barcoded 5' primer plus a J-beta primer mix. TCRdb used MiXCR to reprocess the 5' RACE reads, holding one entry per CDR3 protein. Of roughly 1,800,000 distinct CDR3 sequences listed, about 49% are singletons. Input material: blood. Source of these receptors: a woman in her thirties or forties in good health.

This chain uses TRBV6-2 or TRBV6-3 with TRBJ2-3; D ambiguous. With 0 bases removed from V and 0 bases from J, the gap between germline ends came to 13 bases. Germline V gives CDR1 MNHEY, CDR2 SVGEGT. This CDR3 region has 17 residues. CDR3 sequence: CASSYSTSISSTDTQYF. In DNA form, the CDR3 reads TGTGCCAGCAGTTACTCGACGTCCATTTCTAGCACAGATACGCAGTATTTT.

This clonotype came up many times. This chain joins TRBV7-2 and TRBJ2-3; D is uncertain. The CDR3 has 14 amino acids. V lost 5 bases and J lost 2, with 11 bases in between. Germline V lookup: CDR1 SGHTA, CDR2 FQGNSA. The CDR3 region is CASSLRGTTDTQYF. CDR3 coding DNA: TGTGCCAGCAGCCTGCGCGGCACCACAGATACGCAGTATTTT. The whole variable domain, filled in from reference TRBV7-2 and TRBJ2-3, reads GAGVSQSPSNKVTEKGKDVELRCDPISGHTALYWYRQSLGQGLEFLIYFQGNSAPDKSGLPSDRFSAERTGGSVSTLTIQRTQQEDSAVYLCASSLRGTTDTQYFGPGTRLTVL.

This clonotype has only a few counts. This sequence joins TRBV7-2 and TRBJ1-2; TRBD1 matches at 9 bases. CDR1 is SGHTA, CDR2 FQGNSA, per germline. V gave up 7 bases and J gave up 7 bases; unmatched junction bases: 13. The length of the CDR3 is 15 residues. The CDR3 DNA reads as TGTGCCAGCATCGATACTAGTGGGACAGGGCTTGGCTACACCTTC. Translating it yields CASIDTSGTGLGYTF.

The chain uses TRBV7-9 and TRBJ1-5; D uncertain. The CDR3 length is 14 residues. V gave up 0 bases and J gave up 4 bases, with 7 bases separating them. Germline CDR1 and CDR2: SEHNR and FQNEAQ (reference sequence). The CDR3 nucleotides are TGTGCCAGCAGCTTAGCGGCGACGAATCAGCCCCAGCATTTT. It codes for CASSLAATNQPQHF.

This chain links TRBV7-2 with TRBJ2-5, with 7 positions matching TRBD2. CDR1 and CDR2 (germline): SGHTA, FQGNSA. The CDR3 contains 13 residues. The ends lost 4 bases at V and 4 bases at J; junction bases unmatched: 3. The CDR3 bases are TGTGCCAGCAGCTCCGGGAGGCTAGAGACCCAGTACTTC. Translation gives CASSSGRLETQYF.

This clonotype was seen repeatedly, ten times or more. The rearrangement links TRBV18 to TRBJ2-4; 8 nucleotides align to TRBD2. Germline lookup yields CDR1 KGHSH and CDR2 LQKENI. The trim removed 0 bases at V and 0 bases at J, leaving 13 bases unmatched. CDR3 length: 20 amino acids. CDR3 sequence reads: CASSPPIQRGHPVAKNIQYF. In DNA form, the CDR3 reads TGTGCCAGCTCACCACCGATCCAGCGGGGGCACCCTGTAGCCAAAAACATTCAGTACTTC.

This CDR3 is CASSLKLSNQPQHF. The CDR3 nucleotides are TGTGCCAGCAGTTTGAAGCTTAGCAATCAGCCCCAGCATTTT. The J gene is TRBJ1-5, the V gene TRBV12-3 or TRBV12-4; unclear D gene. There are 14 residues in the CDR3. V shed 3 bases and J shed 0 bases, with 6 bases lying between them.

This sequence joins TRBV12-3 or TRBV12-4 and TRBJ2-5; 9 bases are shared with TRBD2. The ends lost 0 bases at V and 1 base at J; junction bases unmatched: 6. The CDR3 totals 17 residues. CDR3 residues: CASSLALSGGSQETQYF. The CDR3 nucleotides read TGTGCCAGCAGTTTAGCGCTGAGCGGGGGGAGCCAAGAGACCCAGTACTTC.

The chain has TRBV20-1 and TRBJ2-1, with 12 bases identical to TRBD2. Per germline, CDR1 DFQATT and CDR2 SNEGSKA (reference sequence). Trimming cost V 0 bases and J 12 bases; bases outside gene matches: 15. The CDR3 has 17 amino acids. Written as DNA, the CDR3 is TGCAGTGCTAGAGATAGCGGCCGCACTAGCGGGGGGTCTGGGCAGTTCTTC. Translated: CSARDSGRTSGGSGQFF.

Remarks on this clonotype: A much larger clone is a single base away; this may be a read error. The chain is built from TRBV29-1 and TRBJ2-5, with a weak D call TRBD1 (6 bases). The CDR3 runs to 13 residues. Deletions cut 4 bases from V and 2 bases from J, with 11 bases between. Germline V lookup: CDR1 SQVTM, CDR2 ANQGSEA. The CDR3 spells CSVAGTKQETQYF. CDR3 in DNA: TGCAGCGTTGCCGGGACAAAACAAGAGACCCAGTACTTC.

There are a few counts of this clonotype. This chain joins TRBV4-3 and TRBJ2-5; weak D call: TRBD1 (6 bases). CDR3 size: 13 residues. Germline-derived CDR1 and CDR2 are LGHNA and YSLEER. Between the trimmed V and J ends, which lost 1 base and 11 bases, there was a span of 14 bases. The CDR3, as DNA: TGCGCCAGCAGCCAAGGACGGGACAATGAGCAGTACTTC. This translates into CASSQGRDNEQYF.

The chain combines TRBV2 with TRBJ2-5; D is perhaps TRBD1 (7 bases). The CDR3 extends over 16 amino acids. Per germline, CDR1 SNHLY and CDR2 FYNNEI. V shed 4 bases and J shed 0 bases, with 15 bases lying between them. The CDR3: CASSARRRGHQETQYF. The CDR3 coding sequence is TGTGCCAGCAGTGCCCGGCGGAGGGGGCACCAAGAGACCCAGTACTTC. Full variable domain (remainder filled in from reference TRBV2 and TRBJ2-5): EPEVTQTPSHQVTQMGQEVILRCVPISNHLYFYWYRQILGQKVEFLVSFYNNEISEKSEIFDDQFSVERPDGSNFTLKIRSTKLEDSAMYFCASSARRRGHQETQYFGPGTRLLVL.

The genes are TRBV6-1 and TRBJ1-6, with D unclear. The germline CDR1 and CDR2 sequences are MNHNS and SASEGT. The V and J ends lost 4 bases and 7 bases respectively, with 8 bases between them. This CDR3 spans 13 amino acids. As DNA, the CDR3 is TGTGCCAGCAGTGCCGCATGGAATTCACCCCTCCACTTT. Its translation is CASSAAWNSPLHF.

This clonotype was counted a few times. The chain combines TRBV10-2 with TRBJ2-5; D unclear. The CDR3 has 13 residues. Trimming cost V 8 bases and J 1 base, with 11 bases left between them. The V gene's germline CDR1 is WSHSY and CDR2 SAAADI. CDR3 sequence reads: CASGGDAQETQYF. The CDR3 nucleotides are TGCGCCAGCGGTGGGGATGCCCAAGAGACCCAGTACTTC.

This chain uses TRBV6-5 with TRBJ2-3; no definite D call. Per germline, CDR1 MNHEY and CDR2 SVGAGI. V was clipped by 5 bases and J by 13 bases, with 16 bases between them. This CDR3 comprises 12 residues. CDR3 amino acids: CASSPGWQPKYF. The CDR3 DNA follows: TGTGCCAGCAGTCCCGGGTGGCAGCCGAAGTATTTT.

The rearrangement links TRBV12-3 or TRBV12-4 to TRBJ1-2, with D perhaps matching TRBD1 (6 bases). Deletions cut 5 bases from V and 8 bases from J, with 15 bases between. CDR3 length: 13 residues. The chain's CDR3 is CASSVTQGKGYTF. CDR3 DNA sequence: TGTGCCAGCAGTGTAACCCAGGGGAAAGGCTACACCTTC.

This clonotype was counted between two and nine times. V usage is TRBV7-2 and J usage is TRBJ2-3; 11 nucleotides agree with TRBD2. The V gene's germline CDR1 is SGHTA and CDR2 FQGNSA. Trimming removed 5 bases from V and 7 bases from J; junction bases left unmatched: 11. The CDR3 has 16 amino acids. CDR3 loop: CASSPGSGGAMNTQYF. The CDR3 coding sequence is TGTGCCAGCAGCCCCGGTAGCGGGGGGGCCATGAATACGCAGTATTTT.

This clonotype was counted ten times or more. The J gene is TRBJ2-3, the V gene TRBV7-9; D call uncertain. This CDR3 region has 10 residues. CDR1 and CDR2 (germline): SEHNR, FQNEAQ (reference sequence). V lost 8 bases and J 4 bases, leaving 4 bases between the germline ends. The CDR3 DNA is TGTGCCAGCGGGGCAGATACGCAGTATTTT. This translates into CASGADTQYF.

This clonotype was seen more than once but under ten times. The chain combines TRBV20-1 with TRBJ2-1; 10 nucleotides match TRBD1. The CDR3 consists of 14 residues. Germline V gives CDR1 DFQATT, CDR2 SNEGSKA (reference sequence). V shed 3 bases and J 6 bases; nucleotides not matched to a gene: 5. CDR3 sequence (DNA): TGCAGTGCTAGTCGACAGGGGGCCCGCAATGAGCAGTTCTTC. Amino acids: CSASRQGARNEQFF.

This clonotype appeared once. The rearrangement links TRBV19 to TRBJ1-2, with no clear D. Trimming removed 3 bases at V and 4 bases at J, with 9 bases between. The germline V gene encodes CDR1 LNHDA and CDR2 SQIVND (reference sequence). The CDR3 contains 13 residues. The CDR3 reads CASSIYGIYGYTF. Here the CDR3 DNA reads TGTGCCAGTAGTATCTACGGAATCTATGGCTACACCTTC.

The chain has TRBV6-6 and TRBJ1-2, with TRBD1 matching 9 bases. This CDR3 comprises 15 residues. Trimming cost V 2 bases and J 4 bases; bases outside gene matches: 5. The germline V gene has CDR1 MNHNY and CDR2 SVGAGI (reference sequence). CDR3 in DNA: TGTGCCAGCAGTTACACAACAGGGGGCGGCTATGGCTACACCTTC. Residues: CASSYTTGGGYGYTF.

The V gene is TRBV12-3 or TRBV12-4, the J gene TRBJ2-1; D may be TRBD2 (5 bases). With 0 bases removed from V and 6 bases from J, the gap between germline ends came to 6 bases. The CDR3 is made up of 13 amino acids. In DNA form, the CDR3 reads TGTGCCAGCAGTTTAGCGGACTTCAATGAGCAGTTCTTC. It translates to CASSLADFNEQFF.

The chain combines TRBV6-2 or TRBV6-3 with TRBJ2-5; D perhaps matches TRBD1 (6 bases). Germline V gene data show CDR1 as MNHEY and CDR2 as SVGEGT. This CDR3 spans 14 amino acids. V was clipped by 6 bases and J by 2 bases, with 13 bases between them. The CDR3 DNA follows: TGTGCCAGCAGACAATGGACAGTACAAGAGACCCAGTACTTC. Protein: CASRQWTVQETQYF.

The genes are TRBV20-1 and TRBJ1-2, with D perhaps TRBD1 (5 bases). Trimming removed 5 bases at V and 5 bases at J, with 15 bases between. The CDR3 is made up of 13 amino acids. Germline V lookup: CDR1 DFQATT, CDR2 SNEGSKA (reference sequence). In DNA form, the CDR3 reads TGCAGTGCTCCTCCCGGGACCATTTATGGCTACACCTTC. Residues: CSAPPGTIYGYTF.

This clonotype was detected only once. The rearrangement uses TRBV7-2 and TRBJ1-5; D not resolved. This CDR3 has 14 amino acids. CDR1 is SGHTA, CDR2 FQGNSA, per germline. V was clipped by 4 bases and J by 4 bases, with 11 bases between them. The CDR3 DNA sequence: TGTGCCAGCAGCTCCGAGTTCCTGAATCAGCCCCAGCATTTT. Encoded protein: CASSSEFLNQPQHF.

This chain joins TRBV7-9 and TRBJ2-5; TRBD1 matches 7 bases. The better agreement between TRBJ2-7 and the DNA end casts doubt on the J call. The germline V gene encodes CDR1 SEHNR and CDR2 FQNEAQ (reference sequence). The CDR3 extends over 15 amino acids. The chain's CDR3 is CASSPFPRDSYEQYF. The DNA of the CDR3 is TGTGCCAGCAGCCCCTTCCCCCGGGACAGCTACGAGCAGTACTTC.

The chain has TRBV15 and TRBJ2-1, with 8 bases matching TRBD2. V lost 3 bases and J lost 5; bases outside the gene matches: 9. Germline V CDR1 and CDR2: LNHNV, YYDKDF (reference sequence). This CDR3 has 16 residues. CDR3 sequence: CATSRAAGGYNNEQFF. The CDR3 DNA sequence: TGTGCCACCAGCAGGGCCGCGGGGGGATATAACAATGAGCAGTTCTTC.